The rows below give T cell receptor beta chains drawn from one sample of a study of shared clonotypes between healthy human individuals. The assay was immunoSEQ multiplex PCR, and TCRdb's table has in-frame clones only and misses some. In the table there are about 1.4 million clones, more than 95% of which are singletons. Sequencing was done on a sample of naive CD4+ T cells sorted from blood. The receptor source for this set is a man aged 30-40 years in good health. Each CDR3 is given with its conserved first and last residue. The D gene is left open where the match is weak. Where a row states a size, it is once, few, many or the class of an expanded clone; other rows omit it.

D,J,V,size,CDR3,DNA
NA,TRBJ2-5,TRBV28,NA,CASSLKERWETQYF,TGTGCCAGCAGTTTAAAGGAGCGTTGGGAGACCCAGTACTTC
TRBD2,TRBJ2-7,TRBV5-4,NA,CASSLGGLPYEQYF,TGTGCCAGCAGCTTGGGGGGACTACCGTACGAGCAGTACTTC
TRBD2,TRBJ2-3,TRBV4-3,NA,CASSQDVSGSIDTQYF,TGCGCCAGCAGCCAAGATGTTAGCGGGAGTATAGATACGCAGTATTTT
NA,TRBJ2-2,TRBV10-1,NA,CASSFFVGAGELFF,TGCGCCAGCAGTTTCTTCGTCGGGGCCGGGGAGCTGTTTTTT
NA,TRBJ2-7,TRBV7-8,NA,CASSLFDVGYEQYF,TGTGCCAGCAGCTTATTCGACGTGGGGTACGAGCAGTACTTC
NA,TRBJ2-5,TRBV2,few,CASSVRLQGEVQYF,TGTGCCAGCAGTGTGAGGCTCCAAGGGGAGGTCCAGTACTTC
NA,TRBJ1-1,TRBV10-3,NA,CAISPGRFGNTEAFF,TGTGCCATCAGTCCTGGCCGGTTCGGGAACACTGAAGCTTTCTTT
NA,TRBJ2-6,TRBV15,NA,CATSFHKTGLSGANVLTF,TGTGCCACCAGCTTCCATAAGACAGGCCTCTCTGGGGCCAACGTCCTGACTTTC
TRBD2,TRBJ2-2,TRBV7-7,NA,CASSPGLAGVGELFF,TGTGCCAGCAGCCCGGGCTTAGCGGGAGTCGGGGAGCTGTTTTTT
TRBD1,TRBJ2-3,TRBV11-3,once,CASSWDRLRDTQYF,TGTGCCAGCAGCTGGGACAGGTTGAGAGATACGCAGTATTTT
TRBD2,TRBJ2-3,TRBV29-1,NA,CSVGLATDTQYF,TGCAGCGTGGGACTAGCGACAGATACGCAGTATTTT
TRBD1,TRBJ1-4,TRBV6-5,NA,CASSAGTGWNEKLFF,TGTGCCAGCAGTGCTGGGACAGGTTGGAATGAAAAACTGTTTTTT
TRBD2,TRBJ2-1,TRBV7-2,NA,CASSLGLAVNEQFF,TGTGCCAGCAGCTTGGGACTAGCGGTCAATGAGCAGTTCTTC
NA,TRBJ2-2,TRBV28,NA,CASRRGGWNTGELFF,TGTGCCAGCAGGAGAGGGGGTTGGAACACCGGGGAGCTGTTTTTT
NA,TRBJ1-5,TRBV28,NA,CASSLVASGDQPQHF,TGTGCCAGCAGTTTAGTAGCCTCCGGGGATCAGCCCCAGCATTTT
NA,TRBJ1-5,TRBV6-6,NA,CASSYQGGNRVQPQHF,TGTGCCAGCAGTTACCAGGGCGGTAATAGGGTCCAGCCCCAGCATTTT
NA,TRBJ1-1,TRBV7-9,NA,CASSLGGWGTEAFF,TGTGCCAGCTCCCTTGGAGGGTGGGGAACTGAAGCTTTCTTT
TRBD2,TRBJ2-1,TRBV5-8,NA,CASSIGTSGRALYNEQFF,TGTGCCAGCAGCATCGGGACTAGCGGGAGGGCCCTCTACAATGAGCAGTTCTTC
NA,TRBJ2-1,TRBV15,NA,CATSPAARWGGNEQFF,TGTGCCACCAGCCCGGCGGCGCGATGGGGTGGCAATGAGCAGTTCTTC
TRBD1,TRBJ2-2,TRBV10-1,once,CASSTDRGTGELFF,TGCGCCAGCAGTACCGACAGGGGAACCGGGGAGCTGTTTTTT
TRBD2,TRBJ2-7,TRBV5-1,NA,CASSSLAGSYEQYF,TGCGCCAGCAGCTCGTTAGCGGGAAGCTACGAGCAGTACTTC
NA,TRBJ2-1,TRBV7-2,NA,CASSLVSGDNEQFF,TGTGCCAGCAGCTTAGTTAGCGGAGACAATGAGCAGTTCTTC
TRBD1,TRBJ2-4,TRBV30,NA,CAWNRPSRQGVSKNIQYF,TGTGCCTGGAATCGTCCGTCGAGACAGGGGGTGAGCAAAAACATTCAGTACTTC
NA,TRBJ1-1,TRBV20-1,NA,CSATTAEAFF,TGCAGTGCTACCACAGCAGAAGCTTTCTTT
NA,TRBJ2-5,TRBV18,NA,CASSLPRRDGTQYF,TGTGCCAGCTCTCTGCCCCGACGAGATGGGACCCAGTACTTC
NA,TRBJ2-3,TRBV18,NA,CASSPTLGGLNTHTDTQYF,TGTGCCAGCTCACCAACCTTAGGGGGACTAAACACACACACAGATACGCAGTATTTT
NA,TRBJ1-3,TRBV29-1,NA,CSVESTSSGGTIYF,TGCAGCGTTGAGTCCACATCATCCGGAGGGACCATATATTTT
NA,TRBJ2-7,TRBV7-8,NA,CASSLGRGLGEQYF,TGTGCCAGCAGCTTAGGACGGGGATTGGGTGAGCAGTACTTC
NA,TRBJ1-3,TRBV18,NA,CASSPQTRAGNTIYF,TGTGCCAGCTCACCCCAGACGAGGGCTGGAAACACCATATATTTT
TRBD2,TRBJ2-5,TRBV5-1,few,CASSLTSGQETQYF,TGCGCCAGCAGCTTGACTAGCGGCCAAGAGACCCAGTACTTC
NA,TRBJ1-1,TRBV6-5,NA,CASSSGGYTEAFF,TGTGCCAGCAGTTCCGGGGGTTACACTGAAGCTTTCTTT
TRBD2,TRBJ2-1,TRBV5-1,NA,CASSLEGTSGINEQFF,TGCGCCAGCAGCTTGGAAGGGACTAGCGGGATCAATGAGCAGTTCTTC
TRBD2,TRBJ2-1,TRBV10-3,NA,CAISDSSGLAGVNEQFF,TGTGCCATCAGTGACTCCTCTGGACTAGCGGGAGTTAATGAGCAGTTCTTC
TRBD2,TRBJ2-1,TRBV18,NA,CASSPAPGLAGPNEQFF,TGTGCCAGCTCACCCGCGCCGGGACTAGCGGGACCCAATGAGCAGTTCTTC
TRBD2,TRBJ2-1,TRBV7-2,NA,CASSLASSGSYNEQFF,TGTGCCAGCAGCTTAGCGTCTAGCGGGAGTTATAATGAGCAGTTCTTC
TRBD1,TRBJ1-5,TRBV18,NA,CASSRTGDNQPQHF,TGTGCCAGCTCACGGACAGGGGATAATCAGCCCCAGCATTTT
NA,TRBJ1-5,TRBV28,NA,CASSGLGPQHF,TGTGCCAGCAGTGGACTCGGGCCCCAGCATTTT